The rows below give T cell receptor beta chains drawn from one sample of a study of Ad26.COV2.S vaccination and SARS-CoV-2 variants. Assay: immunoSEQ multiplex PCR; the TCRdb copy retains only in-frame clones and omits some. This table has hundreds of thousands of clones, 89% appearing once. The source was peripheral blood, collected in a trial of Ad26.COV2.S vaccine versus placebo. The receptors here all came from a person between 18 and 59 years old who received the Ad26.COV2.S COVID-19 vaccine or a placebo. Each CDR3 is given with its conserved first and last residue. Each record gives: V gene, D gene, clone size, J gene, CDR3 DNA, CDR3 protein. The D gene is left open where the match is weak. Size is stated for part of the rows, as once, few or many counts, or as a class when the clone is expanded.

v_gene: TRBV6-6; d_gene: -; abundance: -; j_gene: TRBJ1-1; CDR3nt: TGTGCCAGCAGTGGTCCCCGATCGACTTTCTTT; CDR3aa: CASSGPRSTFF
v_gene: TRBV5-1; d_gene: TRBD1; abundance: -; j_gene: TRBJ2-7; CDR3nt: TGCGCCAGCAGCACGGGACAGGGGGCAAGGGAGCAGTACTTC; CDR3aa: CASSTGQGAREQYF
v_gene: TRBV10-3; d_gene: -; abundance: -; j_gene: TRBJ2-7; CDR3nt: TGTGCCATCAGGTCGGACAGCCACGAGCAGTACTTC; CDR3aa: CAIRSDSHEQYF
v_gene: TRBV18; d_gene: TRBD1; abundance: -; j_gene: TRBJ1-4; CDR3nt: TGTGCCAGCTCACCAATCACAGGGGGGGCTGGCGAAAAACTGTTTTTT; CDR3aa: CASSPITGGAGEKLFF
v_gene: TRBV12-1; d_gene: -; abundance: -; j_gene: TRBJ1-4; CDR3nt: TGTGCCAGCAGCACCCGGGACAGGGAGGAAAAACTGTTTTTT; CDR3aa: CASSTRDREEKLFF
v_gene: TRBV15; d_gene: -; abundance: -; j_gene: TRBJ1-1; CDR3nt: TGTGCCACCAGCAGAGGTGGGGGATCCTTGAGGAGGGCTGAAGCTTTCTTT; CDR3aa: CATSRGGGSLRRAEAFF
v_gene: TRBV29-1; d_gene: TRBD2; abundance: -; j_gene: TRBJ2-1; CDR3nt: TGCAGCGCCGCCGGGACTAGCGGGAGTCACAATGAGCAGTTCTTC; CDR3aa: CSAAGTSGSHNEQFF
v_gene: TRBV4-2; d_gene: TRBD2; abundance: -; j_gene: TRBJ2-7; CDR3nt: TGTGCCAGCAGCCAAGATCCCACCGGGGCTAGCGGGGGCCCGGGGCAGTACTTC; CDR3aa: CASSQDPTGASGGPGQYF
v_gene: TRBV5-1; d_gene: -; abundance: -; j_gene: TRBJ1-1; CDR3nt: TGCGCCAGCAGCCTGTGGGGCGAGACTGAAGCTTTCTTT; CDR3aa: CASSLWGETEAFF
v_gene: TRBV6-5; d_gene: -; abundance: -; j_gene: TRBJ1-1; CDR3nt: TGTGCCAGCAGTTCACTCCAGGTGATAAACACTGAAGCTTTCTTT; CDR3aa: CASSSLQVINTEAFF
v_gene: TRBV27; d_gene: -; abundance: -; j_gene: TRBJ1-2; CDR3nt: TGTGCCAGCAGTTTTCGAGGCGCATATATGTCCCTCTATGGCTACACCTTC; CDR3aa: CASSFRGAYMSLYGYTF
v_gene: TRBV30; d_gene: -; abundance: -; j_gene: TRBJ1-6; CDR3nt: TGTGCCTGGAGTCTTACCTCTGAAACCCTCCACTTT; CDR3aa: CAWSLTSETLHF
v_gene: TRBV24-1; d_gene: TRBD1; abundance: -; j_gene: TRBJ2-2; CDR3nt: TGTGCCGTCGGGACAGGGGGCATCGGGGAGCTGTTTTTT; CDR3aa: CAVGTGGIGELFF
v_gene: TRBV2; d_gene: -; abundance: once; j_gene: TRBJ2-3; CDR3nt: TGTGCCAGCAGTGAGCTAGATACGCAGTATTTT; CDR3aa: CASSELDTQYF
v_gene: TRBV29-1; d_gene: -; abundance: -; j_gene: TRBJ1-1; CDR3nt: TGCAGCGTTGAAGATCCCCCTGGGGGCACTGAAGCTTTCTTT; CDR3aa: CSVEDPPGGTEAFF
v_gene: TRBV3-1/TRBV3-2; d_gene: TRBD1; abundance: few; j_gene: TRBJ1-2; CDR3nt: TGTGCCAGCAGCCCGACAGGGGTCAATGGCTACACCTTC; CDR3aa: CASSPTGVNGYTF
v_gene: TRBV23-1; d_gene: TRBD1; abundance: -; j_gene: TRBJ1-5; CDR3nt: TGCGCCAGCAGTCACTCCGGGGACAATTCACAGGGGGGCAATCAGCCCCAGCATTTT; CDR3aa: CASSHSGDNSQGGNQPQHF
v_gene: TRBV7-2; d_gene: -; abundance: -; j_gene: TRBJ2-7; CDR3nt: TGTGCCAGCAGCTTAGCTAAAGGGTTGCGGGAGCAGTACTTC; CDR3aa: CASSLAKGLREQYF
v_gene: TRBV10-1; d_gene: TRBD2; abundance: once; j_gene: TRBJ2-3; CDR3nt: TGCGCCACCGGACTAGCGGGGGAGGATACGCAGTATTTT; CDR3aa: CATGLAGEDTQYF
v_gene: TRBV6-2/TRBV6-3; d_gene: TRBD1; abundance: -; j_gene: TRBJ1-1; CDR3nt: TGTGCCAGCAGTTACGATTCCCGGACAGGGAATCGCGAGCGGGAAGCTTTCTTT; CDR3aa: CASSYDSRTGNREREAFF
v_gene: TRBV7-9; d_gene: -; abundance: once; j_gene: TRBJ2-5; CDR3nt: TGTGCCAGCAGCTTTGGCCCACAAGAGACCCAGTACTTC; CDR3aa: CASSFGPQETQYF